This TCR beta chain derives from a study of early T cells in non-severe SARS-CoV-2 infection. The overall study: Chains from this unsorted whole-blood bulk RNA could not be paired.

This clonotype was recorded at least ten times. Its antigen is as yet unknown. One entry per CDR3 protein, called by TCRdb with MiXCR from the 5' RACE reads. The sample lists around 46,000 distinct CDR3 sequences, 5.6% occurring once. The CDR3 extends over 15 amino acids. The ends lost 3 bases at V and 3 bases at J; junction bases unmatched: 5. Germline V gene data show CDR1 as KGHDR and CDR2 as SFDVKD. General study results and limits: Database matching using VDJdb favored anti-spike CD8 responses, with private and CD4 specificities left missing.

The chain combines TRBV24-1 with TRBJ2-7; 9 bases map to TRBD1. The receptor was derived from an adult who was a healthcare worker with PCR-confirmed SARS-CoV-2 infection or an uninfected control (not recorded which). The source material was whole blood. CDR3 DNA sequence: TGTGCCACCAGTGATCCCCGGGACAGGGTCTACGAGCAGTACTTC. This codes for CATSDPRDRVYEQYF.